This TCR beta chain came from a study of response to subunit inactivated influenza vaccine. Study-wide results and caveats: Authors suggested that a seasonal influenza vaccination recruits few new T cells each time.

The ends were cut back, 6 bases at V and 0 bases at J, with 11 bases in the middle. The length of the CDR3 is 14 residues. CDR1 and CDR2 from the germline V gene are SEHNR and FQNEAQ (reference sequence). From the RT-PCR reads, TCRdb called clonotypes with MiXCR, one entry per CDR3 protein. The profile covers 550,000 to 600,000 distinct CDR3 sequences, with 10% to 15% appearing a single time and about 9.4% taken by the ten largest. A word on this clonotype: No antigen is known for it.

The receptor's source is a man between 50 and 59 years old who received an inactivated influenza vaccine. V usage is TRBV7-9 and J usage is TRBJ2-5; D is possibly TRBD1 or TRBD2 (6 bases each). Source: PBMCs from blood, taken on the day of vaccination. The chain's CDR3 is CASRGAGNQETQYF. The CDR3 region has the DNA TGTGCCAGCAGGGGGGCGGGGAACCAAGAGACCCAGTACTTC.